Following are 27 T cell receptor beta chains from one sample sequenced in a study of T cell clones after liver transplantation. Sequencing was performed with immunoSEQ multiplex PCR; in TCRdb, only in-frame clones are kept and a portion is missing. The table lists tens of thousands of clones, more than 90% of them singletons. The specimen was CD4+ T cells from blood, collected before liver transplant. These receptors were taken from a human donor who received a liver transplant.

This chain joins TRBV19 and TRBJ2-7; 7 nucleotides match TRBD2. The CDR3 totals 16 residues. V shed 4 bases, J shed 2 bases, and the junction held 11 bases outside the gene matches. The V gene's germline CDR1 is LNHDA and CDR2 SQIVND (reference sequence). CDR3 nucleotide sequence: TGTGCCAGTAGTAGTCCCGGCGGGAGAAACGCCTACGAGCAGTACTTC. Encoded protein: CASSSPGGRNAYEQYF.

The gene calls are TRBV19 and TRBJ1-5, with D perhaps TRBD1 (5 bases). In germline, CDR1 is LNHDA, CDR2 SQIVND (reference sequence). CDR3 size: 14 residues. The V and J ends lost 7 bases and 6 bases respectively, with 16 bases between them. DNA for the CDR3: TGTGCCAGTAAGTCCAGCGAGGGACCTCAGCCCCAGCATTTT. This codes for CASKSSEGPQPQHF.

This chain joins TRBV25-1 and TRBJ2-1, with 13 bases identical to TRBD2. Looked up from germline, CDR1 is MGHDK and CDR2 is SYGVNS. The trim removed 3 bases at V and 9 bases at J, leaving 2 bases unmatched. The CDR3 is made up of 14 amino acids. The DNA of the CDR3 is TGTGCCAGCAGTGACAGACTAGCGGGAGGTGAGCAGTTCTTC. Translated: CASSDRLAGGEQFF.

The chain couples TRBV19 to TRBJ2-2; 11 nucleotides line up with TRBD1. Germline assignment: CDR1 LNHDA and CDR2 SQIVND (reference sequence). There are 18 residues in the CDR3. Germline trimming cut 3 bases from V and 0 bases from J; bases unmatched to any gene: 6. The CDR3 region has the DNA TGTGCCAGTAGTATTATCGGGACAGGGGGAACGAACACCGGGGAGCTGTTTTTT. Translated, it gives CASSIIGTGGTNTGELFF.

The chain joins TRBV28 to TRBJ2-7; D ambiguous. Germline V gene sequence: CDR1 MDHEN, CDR2 SYDVKM. V dropped 2 bases and J dropped 3 bases, with 11 bases sitting between them. The CDR3 extends over 14 amino acids. This chain's CDR3 is CASSLLPPIYEQYF. The CDR3 DNA reads as TGTGCCAGCAGTTTACTCCCCCCCATCTACGAGCAGTACTTC.

This chain uses TRBV19 with TRBJ2-7, with 12 bases fitting TRBD1. CDR1 is LNHDA, CDR2 SQIVND, per germline (reference sequence). This CDR3 has 14 residues. After removal of 4 bases from V and 6 bases from J, the junction contained 4 bases not matched to a gene. The CDR3 reads CASSTGQGAVEQYF. In DNA, the CDR3 is TGTGCCAGTAGTACGGGACAGGGGGCCGTCGAGCAGTACTTC.

This CDR3 reads CASSVSAGGSGGQETQYF. The CDR3 nucleotides read TGTGCCAGCAGCGTAAGTGCAGGAGGGAGTGGCGGGCAAGAGACCCAGTACTTC. The chain is built from TRBV9 and TRBJ2-5, with D possibly being TRBD2 (6 bases). The germline V gene encodes CDR1 SGDLS and CDR2 YYNGEE. This CDR3 is built from 18 residues. V was pared by 1 base and J by 2 bases, with 21 bases between.

The chain combines TRBV5-6 with TRBJ1-1; weak D call: TRBD1 (5 bases). From germline, CDR1 is SGHDT and CDR2 YYEEEE. Between the trimmed V and J ends, which lost 8 bases and 7 bases, there was a span of 15 bases. This CDR3 contains 12 residues. The CDR3 DNA sequence: TGTGCCAGTCTTTACCCCGGGGGTGAAGCTTTCTTT. This encodes CASLYPGGEAFF.

The DNA for the CDR3 is TGTGCCAGCATTCCGTGGGACAAGAACACTGAAGCTTTCTTT. It is translated as CASIPWDKNTEAFF. V gene TRBV2 combines with J gene TRBJ1-1; possibly TRBD1 for D (6 bases). V lost 7 bases and J 1 base, leaving 13 bases between the germline ends. CDR3 length: 14 amino acids. Germline CDR1 is SNHLY and CDR2 is FYNNEI.

This chain connects TRBV29-1 to TRBJ1-2; D may be TRBD1 (6 bases). The CDR3 totals 11 residues. CDR1 and CDR2 from the germline V gene are SQVTM and ANQGSEA. With 7 bases removed from V and 5 bases from J, the gap between germline ends came to 11 bases. The CDR3 DNA reads as TGCAGCGACTTGAGGGGGTATGGCTACACCTTC. It encodes CSDLRGYGYTF.

V gene TRBV15 combines with J gene TRBJ1-1; D is unclear. V was clipped by 0 bases and J by 11 bases, with 16 bases between them. This CDR3 region has 14 residues. The germline CDR1 and CDR2 sequences are LNHNV and YYDKDF (reference sequence). Here the CDR3 DNA reads TGTGCCACCAGCAGAGAGCAAACCGCCCTGAGGGCTTTCTTT. Amino acids: CATSREQTALRAFF.

This CDR3 is CASSSAGGETGELFF. Here the CDR3 DNA reads TGTGCCAGCAGCTCAGCGGGAGGGGAGACCGGGGAGCTGTTTTTT. The V gene is TRBV5-4, the J gene TRBJ2-2; 10 nucleotides align to TRBD2. V shed 3 bases, J shed 5 bases, and the junction held 4 bases outside the gene matches. The CDR3 consists of 15 residues. From germline, CDR1 is SGHNT and CDR2 YYREEE (reference sequence).

The chain is built from TRBV7-2 and TRBJ1-1; D may be TRBD1 (5 bases). CDR3 length equals 15 residues. The V gene's germline CDR1 is SGHTA and CDR2 FQGNSA. V lost 5 bases and J lost 5, with 18 bases in between. As DNA, the CDR3 is TGTGCCAGCAGCCCGGCCCCCGCAGGGTGGACTGAAGCTTTCTTT. Protein sequence: CASSPAPAGWTEAFF.

CDR3 nucleotides: TGTGCCAGCAGCGTAGGCGGGAGAGCTGGGGCCAACGTCCTGACTTTC. As protein: CASSVGGRAGANVLTF. The chain has TRBV9 and TRBJ2-6; 7 positions agree with TRBD2. CDR1 and CDR2 (germline): SGDLS, YYNGEE. The length of the CDR3 is 16 residues. The ends lost 0 bases at V and 2 bases at J; junction bases unmatched: 2.

A few counts support this clone. The rearrangement uses TRBV6-6 and TRBJ2-7; 8 nucleotides match TRBD1. From germline, CDR1 is MNHNY and CDR2 SVGAGI (reference sequence). V lost 5 bases, J lost 5 bases, and 8 bases stayed unmatched. CDR3 size: 14 residues. The CDR3, as DNA: TGTGCCAGCAGTCTCGGACAGGGTGGACACGAGCAGTACTTC. It encodes CASSLGQGGHEQYF.

J is TRBJ2-7 and V is TRBV18; D is uncertain. Germline lookup yields CDR1 KGHSH and CDR2 LQKENI. Trimming took off 6 bases at V and 0 bases at J, with 6 bases between the two ends. The CDR3 runs 12 residues. CDR3 sequence reads: CASSPNSYEQYF. In DNA, the CDR3 is TGTGCCAGCTCCCCCAACTCCTACGAGCAGTACTTC.

The chain recombines TRBV5-1 with TRBJ1-2, with D possibly matching TRBD1 (5 bases). Germline loops: CDR1 SGHRS, CDR2 YFSETQ. The ends were cut back, 0 bases at V and 4 bases at J, with 10 bases in the middle. The CDR3 length is 14 residues. The CDR3 sequence: CASSLEGYAYGYTF. CDR3 nucleotides: TGCGCCAGCAGCTTGGAGGGGTATGCCTATGGCTACACCTTC.

The rearrangement uses TRBV27 and TRBJ2-6, with 7 bases that match TRBD1. Germline assignment: CDR1 MNHEY and CDR2 SMNVEV (reference sequence). This CDR3 spans 14 amino acids. V gave up 7 bases and J gave up 2 bases; unmatched junction bases: 2. The CDR3 sequence is CASTTGAGANVLTF. Here the CDR3 DNA reads TGTGCCAGCACCACAGGGGCTGGGGCCAACGTCCTGACTTTC.

The chain has TRBV10-2 and TRBJ2-7; 8 bases agree with TRBD1. V lost 7 bases, J lost 4 bases, and 12 bases stayed unmatched. CDR1 is WSHSY, CDR2 SAAADI, per germline. This CDR3 has 15 residues. CDR3 DNA sequence: TGCGCCAGCAATGGAGGCGACAGGGGCGGGTACGAGCAGTACTTC. It is translated as CASNGGDRGGYEQYF.

This clone is a singleton in its sample. The chain recombines TRBV27 with TRBJ2-4; no clear D gene. The CDR3 totals 13 residues. V was pared by 3 bases and J by 6 bases, with 9 bases between. Germline V gene sequence: CDR1 MNHEY, CDR2 SMNVEV (reference sequence). The DNA of the CDR3 is TGTGCCAGCAGTTTGGTCCCCGGAAACATTCAGTACTTC. Translated, it gives CASSLVPGNIQYF.

The CDR3 DNA follows: TGTGCCAGCAGTGGGGGACAGTTCTCCTACAATGAGCAGTTCTTC. This sequence encodes CASSGGQFSYNEQFF. V and J are TRBV2 and TRBJ2-1, with 7 bases that match TRBD1. Germline CDR1 reads SNHLY; CDR2 reads FYNNEI. V shed 4 bases, J shed 0 bases, and the junction held 3 bases outside the gene matches. The CDR3 consists of 15 residues.

The gene calls are TRBV2 and TRBJ2-2; the D call may be TRBD1 or TRBD2 (5 bases each). CDR1 and CDR2 (germline): SNHLY, FYNNEI. Between the trimmed V and J ends, which lost 7 bases and 7 bases, there was a span of 13 bases. There are 13 residues in the CDR3. The CDR3 DNA reads as TGTGCCAGCACGGGGCGGAACTTCGGGGAGCTGTTTTTT. Translating gives CASTGRNFGELFF.

This clone is a singleton in its sample. The CDR3 bases are TGTGCCAGCAGTGTCGACAGGGAGAACACTGAAGCTTTCTTT. Translated, it gives CASSVDRENTEAFF. The chain carries TRBV2 and TRBJ1-1; 7 nucleotides line up with TRBD1. The CDR3 loop spans 14 amino acids. The ends lost 4 bases at V and 1 base at J; junction bases unmatched: 3. Germline-derived CDR1 and CDR2 are SNHLY and FYNNEI.

The J gene is TRBJ2-7, the V gene TRBV5-1; D may be TRBD2 (5 bases). Between the trimmed V and J ends, which lost 4 bases and 1 base, there was a span of 12 bases. Germline values: CDR1 SGHRS, CDR2 YFSETQ. CDR3 length equals 14 residues. The CDR3 spells CASSLGVGSYEQYF. In DNA form, the CDR3 reads TGCGCCAGCAGCCTCGGGGTTGGGTCCTACGAGCAGTACTTC.

In this sample, this clone turned up once. J is TRBJ2-4 and V is TRBV4-1, with D maybe TRBD2 (5 bases). With 2 bases removed from V and 0 bases from J, the gap between germline ends came to 14 bases. Germline V gene sequence: CDR1 MGHRA, CDR2 YSYEKL. The CDR3 loop spans 17 amino acids. This chain's CDR3 is CASSQLGLLLAKNIQYF. In DNA form, the CDR3 reads TGCGCCAGCAGCCAACTAGGACTGTTATTAGCCAAAAACATTCAGTACTTC.

The chain links TRBV5-1 to TRBJ2-7, with TRBD1 matching 8 bases. CDR3 length: 13 amino acids. Germline V lookup: CDR1 SGHRS, CDR2 YFSETQ. V was clipped by 2 bases and J by 5 bases; unmatched bases: 3. The CDR3 nucleotides are TGCGCCAGCAGCTTTCAGGGGGCGCACGAGCAGTACTTC. It specifies CASSFQGAHEQYF.

The chain combines TRBV9 with TRBJ2-2, with a weak D call TRBD2 (5 bases). This CDR3 has 15 amino acids. V shed 0 bases and J shed 7 bases, with 13 bases lying between them. The V gene's germline CDR1 is SGDLS and CDR2 YYNGEE. The CDR3 reads CASSVGVGSNGELFF. Here the CDR3 DNA reads TGTGCCAGCAGCGTAGGAGTAGGGAGCAACGGGGAGCTGTTTTTT.